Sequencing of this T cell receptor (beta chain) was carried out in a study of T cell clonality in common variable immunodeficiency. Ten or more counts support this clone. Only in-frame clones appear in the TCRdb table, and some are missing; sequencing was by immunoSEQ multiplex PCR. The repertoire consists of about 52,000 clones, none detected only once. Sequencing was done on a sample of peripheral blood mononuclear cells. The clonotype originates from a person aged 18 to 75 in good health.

The part of the CDR3 DNA that was read is TGTGCCAGCAGCGTAGTCCCGCAGGGGTATGGC. Its translation: CASSVVPQGYG. The whole CDR3 region reads CASSVVPQGYGYTF. This chain joins TRBV9 and TRBJ1-2, with D perhaps TRBD1 (6 bases). The read terminates 3 residues before the CDR3 end, so the remaining end is supplied by the germline J gene. The CDR3 runs 14 residues. Germline V gives CDR1 SGDLS, CDR2 YYNGEE. Trimming stripped 0 bases from V and 5 bases from J, with 11 bases between.